This TCR beta chain was identified in a study of cytomegalovirus exposure and HLA in healthy donors. Amplification used 60 Vbeta primers and 13 Jbeta primers. Method: immunoSEQ multiplex PCR; TCRdb's copy keeps in-frame clones and lacks some. The sample carries 120,000 or so clones, around 79% recorded once. CDR1 SQVTM and CDR2 ANQGSEA come from the germline V gene. Trimming took 5 bases from V and 6 from J, leaving 19 bases between them. This CDR3 has 15 amino acids. The sequenced sample consisted of PBMCs. This receptor was identified in a woman aged 40 to 50 in good health and CMV-seronegative. The rearrangement links TRBV29-1 to TRBJ1-4; D unclear. The CDR3 nucleotides read TGCAGCGTTTCCCATAATGCGGGGATGGATGAAAAACTGTTTTTT. Translating it yields CSVSHNAGMDEKLFF.